These T cell receptor beta chains were read from a single sample in a study of blood T cell repertoires in COVID-19. Repertoires were generated with immunoSEQ multiplex PCR, while TCRdb's copy carries only in-frame clones and drops some. Found here are just under 350,000 clones, around 87% of them singletons; the top ten hold about 6.9%. Sequences were obtained from peripheral blood. The receptors shown here come from a woman in her fifties or sixties with COVID-19, enrolled during active disease. The conserved cysteine and the conserved F or W are not part of the CDR3 here.

TRBV30 AWRIRDRENTEAF
TRBV28 ASSLWTGDNTEAF
TRBV7-2 ASSSRLAGAGELF
TRBV11-3 ASSPRDSKKNIQY
TRBV18 ASSPPVIGQGNQPQH
TRBV6-5 ASSYYGGRGVEQY
TRBV19 ASSIGTGVTYGYT
TRBV5-5 ASSPGQGLYGYT
TRBV5-8 ASSFPGLAGGGEQY
TRBV7-8 ASSSQGAQPQH
TRBV6-2/TRBV6-3 ASSVAGGPYEQY
TRBV20-1 SGRGQETQY
TRBV19 ASNLLAGDGNEQF
TRBV19 ASTRGKVNTEAF
TRBV6-5 ASSPNGVMNTEAF
TRBV27 ASSRDARRSNQPQH
TRBV7-2 ASTPSHGLEAF
TRBV5-1 ASSLGSGKTDTQY
TRBV6-2/TRBV6-3 ASSYGFRGGVYEQY
TRBV10-3 AISVSQGFDWRETQY
TRBV9 ASRTGGMGDGYT
TRBV24-1 ATSDGASQQF
TRBV24-1 ATSDAPGQGANTGELF
TRBV11-3 ASSLDRFSYEQY
TRBV6-6 ASSPGWNYGYT
TRBV6-5 ASSPRDRGYDTQY
TRBV12-5 ASGSSWTGGWDTEAF
TRBV5-1 ASSLASDSSGANVLT
TRBV6-5 ASRPTQGKNTEAF
TRBV5-1 ASSRDRAADTQY
TRBV15 ATSRVSGDYEQY
TRBV5-4 ASSTPSGSSYNEQF
TRBV6-1 ASSEARYGY
TRBV11-3 ASSTRQGRLNGYT
TRBV15 ATSNQQNTEAF
TRBV7-2 ASSLGRGSTDTQY
TRBV7-2 ASNQERGNEQF
TRBV7-2 ASSLEGREWQPQH
TRBV2 ASSVSGRTLSSGNTIY